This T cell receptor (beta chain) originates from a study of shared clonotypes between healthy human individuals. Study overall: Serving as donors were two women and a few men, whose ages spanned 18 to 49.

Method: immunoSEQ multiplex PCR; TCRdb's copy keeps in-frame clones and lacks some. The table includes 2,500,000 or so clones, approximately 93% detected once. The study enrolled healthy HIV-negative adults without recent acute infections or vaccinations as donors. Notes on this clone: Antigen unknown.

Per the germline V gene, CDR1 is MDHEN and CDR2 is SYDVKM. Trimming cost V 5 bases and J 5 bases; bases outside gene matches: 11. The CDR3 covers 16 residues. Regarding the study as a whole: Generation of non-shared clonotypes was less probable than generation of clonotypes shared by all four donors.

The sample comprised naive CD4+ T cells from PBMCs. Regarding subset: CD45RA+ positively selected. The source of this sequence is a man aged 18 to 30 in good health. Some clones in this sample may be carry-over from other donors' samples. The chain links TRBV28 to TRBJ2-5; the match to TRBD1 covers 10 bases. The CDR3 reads CASSPGDRGILETQYF. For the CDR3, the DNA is TGTGCCAGCAGTCCGGGGGACAGGGGTATCCTCGAGACCCAGTACTTC.